The rows below give T cell receptor beta chains drawn from one sample of a study of graft-versus-host responses after intestinal transplantation. The data were produced by immunoSEQ multiplex PCR, yet TCRdb's version contains in-frame clones alone and is incomplete. The table records 81,000 or so clones, 85% to 95% of them present only once. These receptors' targets are unknown. The source material was unstimulated CD8+ T cells sorted from spleen or lymph node cells, sampled before transplant. Source of these receptors: a human donor who was the organ donor for an intestinal transplant. Each CDR3 is given with its conserved first and last residue. A D gene is named only where the DNA matches it firmly. Clone size, where shown, is once, few, many, or a class for clones that have expanded.

v_gene: TRBV4-1
j_gene: TRBJ1-1
d_gene: .
abundance: .
CDR3nt: TGCGCCAGCAGCCAACAGGGGCTTGGCCTCAACACTGAAGCTTTCTTT
CDR3aa: CASSQQGLGLNTEAFF

v_gene: TRBV13
j_gene: TRBJ2-7
d_gene: .
abundance: .
CDR3nt: TGTGCCAGCAGCTTAAGAGGGTTTGGCGACGAGCAGTACTTC
CDR3aa: CASSLRGFGDEQYF

v_gene: TRBV9
j_gene: TRBJ2-7
d_gene: TRBD2
abundance: once
CDR3nt: TGTGCCAGCAGCGTAGAAGGAGGACTAGTACCGGTCGAGCAGTACTTC
CDR3aa: CASSVEGGLVPVEQYF

v_gene: TRBV29-1
j_gene: TRBJ2-5
d_gene: TRBD2
abundance: .
CDR3nt: TGCAGCGTTGAGGGTAGCGGGAAGCCCCAAGAGACCCAGTACTTC
CDR3aa: CSVEGSGKPQETQYF

v_gene: TRBV27
j_gene: TRBJ2-1
d_gene: .
abundance: .
CDR3nt: TGTGCCAGCAGTTTATTAAGGGGTTACAATGAGCAGTTCTTC
CDR3aa: CASSLLRGYNEQFF

v_gene: TRBV21-1
j_gene: TRBJ2-3
d_gene: .
abundance: .
CDR3nt: TGTGCCAGCAGCAAAGGATGTAGAGCGGGAGGACCTAATACGCAGTATTTT
CDR3aa: CASSKGCRAGGPNTQYF

v_gene: TRBV7-2
j_gene: TRBJ2-1
d_gene: TRBD2
abundance: .
CDR3nt: TGTGCCAGCAGCTTAAAGGTCTGGCGGGGGTTGGCCTACAATGAGCAGTTCTTC
CDR3aa: CASSLKVWRGLAYNEQFF

v_gene: TRBV5-4
j_gene: TRBJ2-3
d_gene: TRBD2
abundance: .
CDR3nt: TGTGCCAGCAGCTTGAGGCTAGCGGGGCACACAGATACGCAGTATTTT
CDR3aa: CASSLRLAGHTDTQYF

v_gene: TRBV9
j_gene: TRBJ2-7
d_gene: TRBD2
abundance: .
CDR3nt: TGTGCCAGCAGCGTAGTAAGACTAGCGCATAGCTCCTACGAGCAGTACTTC
CDR3aa: CASSVVRLAHSSYEQYF

v_gene: TRBV13
j_gene: TRBJ1-4
d_gene: TRBD1
abundance: once
CDR3nt: TGTGCCAGCGCAGCGGGCAGGGGGCTATCTTGGGAAAAACTGTTTTTT
CDR3aa: CASAAGRGLSWEKLFF

v_gene: TRBV12-1
j_gene: TRBJ2-1
d_gene: .
abundance: few
CDR3nt: TGTGCCAGCAGACGGCTTGAACCCAGCGGGAGAAATGAGCAGTTCTTC
CDR3aa: CASRRLEPSGRNEQFF

v_gene: TRBV11-2
j_gene: TRBJ2-3
d_gene: .
abundance: .
CDR3nt: TGTGCCAGCAGCTTGGACGGGACACACACAGATACGCAGTATTTT
CDR3aa: CASSLDGTHTDTQYF

v_gene: TRBV4-1
j_gene: TRBJ2-7
d_gene: TRBD2
abundance: .
CDR3nt: TGCGCCAGCAGCCCGCGGGTCGGGGACTACTACGAGCAGTACTTC
CDR3aa: CASSPRVGDYYEQYF

v_gene: TRBV27
j_gene: TRBJ1-3
d_gene: .
abundance: .
CDR3nt: TGTGCCAGCAGTGTAACAGGGTCGTCTGGAAACACCATATATTTT
CDR3aa: CASSVTGSSGNTIYF

v_gene: TRBV27
j_gene: TRBJ2-7
d_gene: .
abundance: .
CDR3nt: TGTGCCAGCAGTACACGACAGGACGACTCCTACGAGCAGTACTTC
CDR3aa: CASSTRQDDSYEQYF

v_gene: TRBV6-1
j_gene: TRBJ1-1
d_gene: .
abundance: .
CDR3nt: TGTGCCAGCAGTGCGACAACAGGGAGGAACACTGAAGCTTTCTTT
CDR3aa: CASSATTGRNTEAFF

v_gene: TRBV2
j_gene: TRBJ2-1
d_gene: .
abundance: .
CDR3nt: TGTGCCAGCCTCGGGGGGCGGGCCCACAATGAGCAGTTCTTC
CDR3aa: CASLGGRAHNEQFF

v_gene: TRBV14
j_gene: TRBJ1-1
d_gene: TRBD1
abundance: .
CDR3nt: TGTGCCAGCAGCCGGTGGACAGGGGAAGCTTTCTTT
CDR3aa: CASSRWTGEAFF

v_gene: TRBV4-1
j_gene: TRBJ1-5
d_gene: .
abundance: .
CDR3nt: TGCGCCAGCAGCCACAGGGTGGGGACACGGAGAAATCAGCCCCAGCATTTT
CDR3aa: CASSHRVGTRRNQPQHF

v_gene: TRBV6-5
j_gene: TRBJ2-3
d_gene: .
abundance: once
CDR3nt: TGTGCCAGCAGTCGGGGGGCTAGCACAGATACGCAGTATTTT
CDR3aa: CASSRGASTDTQYF

v_gene: TRBV6-5
j_gene: TRBJ2-5
d_gene: .
abundance: .
CDR3nt: TGTGCCAGCAGTTACTCGTTGCCAGGTGGTGGGGAGACCCAGTACTTC
CDR3aa: CASSYSLPGGGETQYF

v_gene: TRBV10-3
j_gene: TRBJ1-2
d_gene: .
abundance: .
CDR3nt: TGTGCCATCGGGGCAGGTGACTATGGCTACACCTTC
CDR3aa: CAIGAGDYGYTF

v_gene: TRBV12-1
j_gene: TRBJ2-1
d_gene: .
abundance: .
CDR3nt: TGTGCCAGCAGCTTTTCAGATGCGCGGGAGGCGGTACAGAATGAGCAGTTCTTC
CDR3aa: CASSFSDAREAVQNEQFF

v_gene: TRBV9
j_gene: TRBJ2-1
d_gene: TRBD2
abundance: .
CDR3nt: TGTGCCAGCAGCGCCGAAAAGGGACTAGCGGGAGATCGGTACAATGAGCAGTTCTTC
CDR3aa: CASSAEKGLAGDRYNEQFF

v_gene: TRBV6-5
j_gene: TRBJ2-7
d_gene: .
abundance: .
CDR3nt: TGTGCCAGCAGTTACCTCGCGGATGAGGGCGAGCAGTACTTC
CDR3aa: CASSYLADEGEQYF

v_gene: TRBV28
j_gene: TRBJ2-3
d_gene: TRBD2
abundance: .
CDR3nt: TGTGCCAGCATGACTAGCGAATCAGATACGCAGTATTTT
CDR3aa: CASMTSESDTQYF

v_gene: TRBV6-5
j_gene: TRBJ1-2
d_gene: .
abundance: .
CDR3nt: TGTGCCAGCAGTCCTCAATGGCAGGGGACCTATGGCTACACCTTC
CDR3aa: CASSPQWQGTYGYTF

v_gene: TRBV18
j_gene: TRBJ2-3
d_gene: .
abundance: .
CDR3nt: TGTGCCAGCTCCCAGGACGGGCGGGACCCCTTCACAGATACGCAGTATTTT
CDR3aa: CASSQDGRDPFTDTQYF

v_gene: TRBV11-2
j_gene: TRBJ2-7
d_gene: TRBD1
abundance: once
CDR3nt: TGTGCCAGCAGCCCGGGACAGACCTACGAGCAGTACTTC
CDR3aa: CASSPGQTYEQYF

v_gene: TRBV25-1
j_gene: TRBJ2-5
d_gene: .
abundance: once
CDR3nt: TGTGCCAGCAGTGAATTTGGCGGTACTGGGGAGACCCAGTACTTC
CDR3aa: CASSEFGGTGETQYF

v_gene: TRBV2
j_gene: TRBJ1-5
d_gene: TRBD1
abundance: .
CDR3nt: TGTGCCAGCAGTGATTTTGCGACAGGGACCGTCAATCAGCCCCAGCATTTT
CDR3aa: CASSDFATGTVNQPQHF

v_gene: TRBV9
j_gene: TRBJ2-3
d_gene: .
abundance: .
CDR3nt: TGTGCCAGCAGCCCCTTCTGGTCGGGTACGCAGTATTTT
CDR3aa: CASSPFWSGTQYF

v_gene: TRBV5-5
j_gene: TRBJ2-7
d_gene: .
abundance: .
CDR3nt: TGTGCCAGCAGCTTGTTAGGGAGCTACGAGCAGTACTTC
CDR3aa: CASSLLGSYEQYF

v_gene: TRBV4-1
j_gene: TRBJ2-1
d_gene: .
abundance: .
CDR3nt: TGCGCCAGCAGCCAAGTCCTGAGGCCAGTCCGGTTCTTC
CDR3aa: CASSQVLRPVRFF

v_gene: TRBV4-3
j_gene: TRBJ2-1
d_gene: TRBD2
abundance: .
CDR3nt: TGCGCCAGCAGCCAAGGGATCATGGCGGGAGGGGATGAGCAGTTCTTC
CDR3aa: CASSQGIMAGGDEQFF

v_gene: TRBV19
j_gene: TRBJ1-1
d_gene: .
abundance: .
CDR3nt: TGTGCCTCAGGGGACACTGAAGCTTTCTTT
CDR3aa: CASGDTEAFF

v_gene: TRBV7-2
j_gene: TRBJ1-3
d_gene: .
abundance: .
CDR3nt: TGTGCCAGCAGCCCGACTGGCTCTGGAAACACCATATATTTT
CDR3aa: CASSPTGSGNTIYF

v_gene: TRBV7-2
j_gene: TRBJ2-7
d_gene: TRBD2
abundance: once
CDR3nt: TGTGCCAGCAGCTTAGGGCTAGCGGGGGCTCGAGAGCAGTACTTC
CDR3aa: CASSLGLAGAREQYF

v_gene: TRBV29-1
j_gene: TRBJ2-1
d_gene: .
abundance: .
CDR3nt: TGCAGCGTGGGGGGAGGGGGTCGGTTTAATGAGCAGTTCTTC
CDR3aa: CSVGGGGRFNEQFF

v_gene: TRBV5-4
j_gene: TRBJ1-2
d_gene: .
abundance: .
CDR3nt: TGTGCCAGCAGCTCGGACAGATCTAACTATGGCTACACCTTC
CDR3aa: CASSSDRSNYGYTF